The clone carrying this T cell receptor beta chain was found a few times. This sample was included in a study of cytomegalovirus exposure and HLA in healthy donors. The PCR employed 60 Vbeta primers together with 13 Jbeta primers. Here immunoSEQ multiplex PCR was the method, and the copy in TCRdb shows in-frame clones only, minus some. The sample shows 97,000 or so clones, roughly three quarters of them seen only once. The receptor was derived from a man aged 40-49 years in good health and CMV-seronegative. Sequencing was performed on PBMCs.

The CDR3 DNA sequence: TGTGCCAGCAGTTCAGGACAGGGAAACGAGCAGTACTTC. Protein product: CASSSGQGNEQYF. V and J are TRBV28 and TRBJ2-7, with TRBD1 identical over 8 bases. The germline V gene encodes CDR1 MDHEN and CDR2 SYDVKM. J was trimmed by 5 bases and V by 4 bases; bases with no gene match: 4. This CDR3 has 13 amino acids.